Listed below are T cell receptor beta chains from one sample, sequenced in a study of vaccination and CD4 T cells after COVID-19. MiXCR was run by TCRdb on the PCR reads, yielding one entry per CDR3 protein. The sample holds about 14,000 distinct CDR3 sequences; less than 60% are singletons and the top ten take roughly a tenth. Their specific antigens are unknown. Sample: CD4+ T cells from blood, cultured in vitro. All receptors derive from a human donor who had recovered from COVID-19. CDR3s include the opening cysteine and the closing phenylalanine or tryptophan. D genes are given only for firm matches. Size tells how often a clone was seen (once, few, many) or the class of an expanded clone, and some rows leave it out.

abundance: .
d_gene: TRBD1
j_gene: TRBJ2-7
v_gene: TRBV7-2
CDR3nt: TGTGCCAGCAGGTTGGACAGGGACTTGGGGGAGCAGTACTTC
CDR3aa: CASRLDRDLGEQYF

abundance: few
d_gene: .
j_gene: TRBJ2-6
v_gene: TRBV5-4
CDR3nt: TGTGCCAGCAGCTCCGACAACTCTGGGGCCAACGTCCTGACTTTC
CDR3aa: CASSSDNSGANVLTF

abundance: .
d_gene: .
j_gene: TRBJ1-1
v_gene: TRBV6-1
CDR3nt: TGTGCCAGCAGTAGGGGGAAACTAAATTTGAACACTGAAGCTTTCTTT
CDR3aa: CASSRGKLNLNTEAFF

abundance: few
d_gene: TRBD1
j_gene: TRBJ1-5
v_gene: TRBV28
CDR3nt: TGTGCCAGCAGTTTCCAGGGGGACGGCGGCTGGCAGCCCCAGCATTTT
CDR3aa: CASSFQGDGGWQPQHF

abundance: .
d_gene: .
j_gene: TRBJ2-2
v_gene: TRBV6-2/TRBV6-3
CDR3nt: TGTGCCAGCAGTTACTCCCAGGACACCGGGGAGCTGTTTTTT
CDR3aa: CASSYSQDTGELFF

abundance: .
d_gene: .
j_gene: TRBJ1-5
v_gene: TRBV19
CDR3nt: TGTGCCAGTAGTATCGTACCCACAGTAGGGTATCATGGCAATCAGCCCCAGCATTTT
CDR3aa: CASSIVPTVGYHGNQPQHF

abundance: .
d_gene: .
j_gene: TRBJ2-1
v_gene: TRBV7-9
CDR3nt: TGTGCCAGCGGAGGGGGCGGGCGGGCCCCGTTCTTC
CDR3aa: CASGGGGRAPFF

abundance: .
d_gene: TRBD1
j_gene: TRBJ1-5
v_gene: TRBV30
CDR3nt: TGTGCCTGGAGTGGGGGAAGTAGGGACAGGGGAGCCAATCAGCCCCAGCATTTT
CDR3aa: CAWSGGSRDRGANQPQHF

abundance: few
d_gene: TRBD1
j_gene: TRBJ1-1
v_gene: TRBV6-2/TRBV6-3
CDR3nt: TGTGCCAGCCGCGTACAGGGGATAAATACTGAAGCTTTCTTT
CDR3aa: CASRVQGINTEAFF

abundance: few
d_gene: TRBD2
j_gene: TRBJ2-2
v_gene: TRBV24-1
CDR3nt: TGTGCCACCAGTGATCTAGCGGGAGGTGAGACCGGGGAGCTGTTTTTT
CDR3aa: CATSDLAGGETGELFF

abundance: .
d_gene: .
j_gene: TRBJ1-1
v_gene: TRBV4-1
CDR3nt: TGCGCCAGCAGCAGGGGAGCTTTCTTT
CDR3aa: CASSRGAFF

abundance: few
d_gene: .
j_gene: TRBJ1-5
v_gene: TRBV28
CDR3nt: TGTGCCAGCACCGGGGGCCGCCATAGGAGCAATCAGCCCCAGCATTTT
CDR3aa: CASTGGRHRSNQPQHF

abundance: once
d_gene: .
j_gene: TRBJ2-3
v_gene: TRBV20-1
CDR3nt: TGCAGTGCTAGAACCGGGGAAGCTAGCACAGATACGCAGTATTTT
CDR3aa: CSARTGEASTDTQYF

abundance: .
d_gene: TRBD1
j_gene: TRBJ1-2
v_gene: TRBV6-2/TRBV6-3
CDR3nt: TGTGCCAGCAGAGAGCCGGGACAGGAGCATGGCTACACCTTC
CDR3aa: CASREPGQEHGYTF

abundance: few
d_gene: .
j_gene: TRBJ2-3
v_gene: TRBV15
CDR3nt: TGTGCCACCAGCATGGGGTTACCAGATACGCAGTATTTT
CDR3aa: CATSMGLPDTQYF

abundance: .
d_gene: TRBD2
j_gene: TRBJ2-1
v_gene: TRBV5-4
CDR3nt: TGTGCCAGCAGCTCAGCTAGCGGGAGATCCTACAATGAGCAGTTCTTC
CDR3aa: CASSSASGRSYNEQFF

abundance: .
d_gene: .
j_gene: TRBJ2-3
v_gene: TRBV7-9
CDR3nt: TGTGCCAGCAGCGTAATGAGAGGTGGGTGGACAGATACGCAGTATTTT
CDR3aa: CASSVMRGGWTDTQYF

abundance: .
d_gene: .
j_gene: TRBJ1-2
v_gene: TRBV4-2
CDR3nt: TGTGCCAGCAGCCAAGTGGGGGGTGACTATGGCTACACCTTC
CDR3aa: CASSQVGGDYGYTF

abundance: .
d_gene: .
j_gene: TRBJ1-1
v_gene: TRBV2
CDR3nt: TGTGCCAGCAGTCCCGATAACACTGAAGCTTTCTTT
CDR3aa: CASSPDNTEAFF

abundance: .
d_gene: TRBD2
j_gene: TRBJ2-3
v_gene: TRBV6-4
CDR3nt: TGTGCCAGCAGTGACTCTGCGGGAGGAAGAGATACGCAGTATTTT
CDR3aa: CASSDSAGGRDTQYF

abundance: .
d_gene: TRBD1
j_gene: TRBJ2-5
v_gene: TRBV12-3/TRBV12-4
CDR3nt: TGTGCCAGCAGTTTAGTGGCAGGGGGCGAGGAGACCCAGTACTTC
CDR3aa: CASSLVAGGEETQYF

abundance: few
d_gene: TRBD2
j_gene: TRBJ2-5
v_gene: TRBV2
CDR3nt: TGTGCCAGCAGCCCAGCGGGAGTAGGGACCCAGTACTTC
CDR3aa: CASSPAGVGTQYF

abundance: .
d_gene: .
j_gene: TRBJ2-2
v_gene: TRBV7-3
CDR3nt: TGTGCCAGCAGCAAACGGGTCGGGGAGCTGTTTTTT
CDR3aa: CASSKRVGELFF

abundance: once
d_gene: .
j_gene: TRBJ2-6
v_gene: TRBV20-1
CDR3nt: TGCAGTGCTCGGAGACCTGGGGCCAACGTCCTGACTTTC
CDR3aa: CSARRPGANVLTF

abundance: few
d_gene: .
j_gene: TRBJ2-7
v_gene: TRBV20-1
CDR3nt: TGCAGTGCTAGCCTTGGAAGGCCTTGGCAGTACTTC
CDR3aa: CSASLGRPWQYF

abundance: .
d_gene: .
j_gene: TRBJ2-5
v_gene: TRBV3-1
CDR3nt: TGTGCCAGCAGCCAGTTGGCGCGGGATTTCCAAGAGACCCAGTACTTC
CDR3aa: CASSQLARDFQETQYF

abundance: .
d_gene: .
j_gene: TRBJ1-5
v_gene: TRBV19
CDR3nt: TGTGCCAGTAGTCTATACGGGACCGAGGATAGCAATCAGCCCCAGCATTTT
CDR3aa: CASSLYGTEDSNQPQHF

abundance: .
d_gene: .
j_gene: TRBJ2-3
v_gene: TRBV6-5
CDR3nt: TGTGCCAGCAGTTACGGGACGTACACAGATACGCAGTATTTT
CDR3aa: CASSYGTYTDTQYF

abundance: .
d_gene: TRBD2
j_gene: TRBJ2-1
v_gene: TRBV10-3
CDR3nt: TGTGCCGTCCGCCAGCGGGAGTCGAGCAATGAGCAGTTCTTC
CDR3aa: CAVRQRESSNEQFF

abundance: .
d_gene: .
j_gene: TRBJ2-7
v_gene: TRBV6-1
CDR3nt: TGTGCCACCTTTTCAGGGAACTTGTACGAGCAGTACTTC
CDR3aa: CATFSGNLYEQYF

abundance: .
d_gene: TRBD2
j_gene: TRBJ2-1
v_gene: TRBV20-1
CDR3nt: TGCAGTGCCCCAGTATCAGGGACTAGCGTGGGGGGTGAGCAGTTCTTC
CDR3aa: CSAPVSGTSVGGEQFF

abundance: once
d_gene: .
j_gene: TRBJ1-2
v_gene: TRBV18
CDR3nt: TGTGCCAGCTCACCGTCGGCCCCAGCTAACTATGGCCACACCTTC
CDR3aa: CASSPSAPANYGHTF

abundance: .
d_gene: TRBD2
j_gene: TRBJ2-7
v_gene: TRBV15
CDR3nt: TGTGCCACCAGCAGAGATCGGGAGGGGCCGGACGAGCAGTACTTC
CDR3aa: CATSRDREGPDEQYF

abundance: .
d_gene: .
j_gene: TRBJ2-7
v_gene: TRBV21-1
CDR3nt: TGTGCCCCACCGTTCGGGGAGGGTTGCGAGCAGTACTTC
CDR3aa: CAPPFGEGCEQYF

abundance: .
d_gene: .
j_gene: TRBJ2-3
v_gene: TRBV6-2/TRBV6-3
CDR3nt: TGTGCCAGCAGCACGCCTGGGCTTACGCAGTATTTT
CDR3aa: CASSTPGLTQYF

abundance: .
d_gene: TRBD2
j_gene: TRBJ2-7
v_gene: TRBV28
CDR3nt: TGTGCCAGCACACTACTAGCGGACTCTGGCGAGCAGTACTTC
CDR3aa: CASTLLADSGEQYF

abundance: .
d_gene: TRBD1
j_gene: TRBJ2-7
v_gene: TRBV5-4
CDR3nt: TGTGCCAGCAGCTTGCAGGGGGCGTCTGAGGAGCAGTACTTC
CDR3aa: CASSLQGASEEQYF

abundance: few
d_gene: .
j_gene: TRBJ1-5
v_gene: TRBV7-9
CDR3nt: TGTGCCAGCAGCCGGGATAGCAATCAGCCCCAGCATTTT
CDR3aa: CASSRDSNQPQHF

abundance: .
d_gene: .
j_gene: TRBJ2-6
v_gene: TRBV21-1
CDR3nt: TGTGCCAGCAAGGTTTGGTCGTTAAATTCTGGGGCCAACGTCCTGACTTTC
CDR3aa: CASKVWSLNSGANVLTF

abundance: .
d_gene: TRBD1
j_gene: TRBJ2-5
v_gene: TRBV6-1
CDR3nt: TGTGCCAGCCGAAGGACAGGACCTCAAGAGACCCAGTACTTC
CDR3aa: CASRRTGPQETQYF

abundance: few
d_gene: TRBD2
j_gene: TRBJ2-2
v_gene: TRBV12-3/TRBV12-4
CDR3nt: TGTGCCAGCAGTTGGGGACTAGCGGGAGCGGTGGGGGAGCTGTTTTTT
CDR3aa: CASSWGLAGAVGELFF

abundance: once
d_gene: TRBD1
j_gene: TRBJ2-6
v_gene: TRBV7-8
CDR3nt: TGTGCCAGCAGCTTACCTCCCAGGGGGCGCGCTGGGGCCAACGTCCTGACTTTC
CDR3aa: CASSLPPRGRAGANVLTF

abundance: few
d_gene: .
j_gene: TRBJ2-7
v_gene: TRBV27
CDR3nt: TGTGCCAGCAGTTTAGTACCGAGGAGCTACGAGCAGTACTTC
CDR3aa: CASSLVPRSYEQYF

abundance: few
d_gene: TRBD1
j_gene: TRBJ2-5
v_gene: TRBV2
CDR3nt: TGTGCCAGCAGCGGGGTTCAGGGGGTGACCCAGTACTTC
CDR3aa: CASSGVQGVTQYF

abundance: .
d_gene: .
j_gene: TRBJ2-2
v_gene: TRBV6-4
CDR3nt: TGTGCCAGCAGTGGGGGGAACACCGGGGAGCTGTTTTTT
CDR3aa: CASSGGNTGELFF

abundance: .
d_gene: .
j_gene: TRBJ1-6
v_gene: TRBV6-1
CDR3nt: TGTGCCAGCAGTCGTCCGCCGCGGTCTAGTAATGCACCCCTCCACTTT
CDR3aa: CASSRPPRSSNAPLHF

abundance: .
d_gene: .
j_gene: TRBJ2-7
v_gene: TRBV27
CDR3nt: TGTGCCAGCAGTTTACTGGGTACGACAGCTATTCCCTACGAGCAGTACTTC
CDR3aa: CASSLLGTTAIPYEQYF

abundance: few
d_gene: .
j_gene: TRBJ1-5
v_gene: TRBV6-2/TRBV6-3
CDR3nt: TGTGCCAGCAGTTACCAGCGTGGGACCCAGCATTTT
CDR3aa: CASSYQRGTQHF

abundance: .
d_gene: .
j_gene: TRBJ2-3
v_gene: TRBV2
CDR3nt: TGTGCCAGCGGACGTGAATTCACAGATACGCAGTATTTT
CDR3aa: CASGREFTDTQYF

abundance: few
d_gene: .
j_gene: TRBJ2-1
v_gene: TRBV19
CDR3nt: TGTGCCAGTAGTTGGAGGAATGAGCAGTTCTTC
CDR3aa: CASSWRNEQFF

abundance: .
d_gene: .
j_gene: TRBJ2-1
v_gene: TRBV6-1
CDR3nt: TGTGCCAGCAGGGGGGCCGGCTACAATGAGCAGTTCTTC
CDR3aa: CASRGAGYNEQFF

abundance: .
d_gene: .
j_gene: TRBJ1-1
v_gene: TRBV12-3/TRBV12-4
CDR3nt: TGTGCCAGCAGTTTAGGGACGGCGAACACTGAAGCTTTCTTT
CDR3aa: CASSLGTANTEAFF

abundance: .
d_gene: TRBD2
j_gene: TRBJ2-7
v_gene: TRBV6-2/TRBV6-3
CDR3nt: TGTGCCAGCGGGGAGGGTGCTGGCTACGAGCAGTACTTC
CDR3aa: CASGEGAGYEQYF